These 17 T cell receptor beta chains originate from one sample sequenced in a study of blood T cell repertoires in COVID-19 (TCRdb year 2020). Library preparation used the immunoSEQ multiplex PCR assay. This is the immuneACCESS table as TCRdb keeps it, with only in-frame sequences that have V and J called. A part of the clones is gone; compared with another copy, unresolved V genes explain less than half, and the rest is unexplained. For this sample the table gives more than 150,000 clones, of which roughly 80% were detected only once. In total, the top ten clones hold 14% of the sample. The sequenced material came from PBMCs or T cells enriched from blood (not recorded which). The receptors derive from a man aged 55-75 years who had been exposed to COVID-19.

The gene calls are TRBV9 and TRBJ1-6; D is undetermined. Germline lookup yields CDR1 SGDLS and CDR2 YYNGEE. V dropped 0 bases and J dropped 7 bases, with 17 bases sitting between them. This CDR3 contains 17 residues. CDR3 DNA: TGTGCCAGCAGCGTAGGAGTAGGTGGAGGGAAAAATTCACCCCTCCACTTT. This encodes CASSVGVGGGKNSPLHF.

The V gene is TRBV2, the J gene TRBJ1-1; D is uncertain. Trimming took off 6 bases at V and 1 base at J, with 15 bases between the two ends. The CDR3 covers 15 residues. Germline CDR1 and CDR2: SNHLY and FYNNEI. The CDR3 spells CASRSLTLPNTEAFF. Here the CDR3 DNA reads TGTGCCAGCAGAAGCCTAACTTTACCGAACACTGAAGCTTTCTTT.

This sequence joins TRBV7-2 and TRBJ1-2; 9 nucleotides line up with TRBD1. The CDR3 runs 14 residues. Losses at the gene ends were 5 bases for V and 8 bases for J; bases not matched to a gene: 9. Germline V gives CDR1 SGHTA, CDR2 FQGNSA. CDR3 region: CASSRQQGARGYTF. The CDR3 DNA reads as TGTGCCAGCAGCCGTCAACAGGGGGCACGGGGCTACACCTTC.

V gene TRBV6-2 or TRBV6-3 combines with J gene TRBJ1-1; D possibly corresponds to TRBD1 (6 bases). Trimming took 5 bases from V and 0 from J, leaving 13 bases between them. CDR1 MNHEY and CDR2 SVGEGT come from the germline V gene. CDR3 length equals 15 residues. In nucleotides, the CDR3 is TGTGCCAGCAGTCGACAGGTCTGGATGAACACTGAAGCTTTCTTT. Amino acids: CASSRQVWMNTEAFF.

The gene calls are TRBV5-6 and TRBJ2-3; 12 bases are shared with TRBD2. V dropped 3 bases and J dropped 5; count of bases not matched to a gene: 7. Germline CDR1 and CDR2: SGHDT and YYEEEE. The CDR3 totals 16 residues. The CDR3 DNA reads TGTGCCAGCAGCTCGCCTAGCGGGAGGGCCGGAGATACGCAGTATTTT. This translates into CASSSPSGRAGDTQYF.

This sequence joins TRBV29-1 and TRBJ1-3; TRBD1 matches at 11 bases. V lost 7 bases to trimming and J lost 7 bases; unmatched junction nucleotides: 9. The CDR3 spans 14 residues. The V gene's germline CDR1 is SQVTM and CDR2 ANQGSEA. CDR3 sequence: CSGLGQGDRNTIYF. DNA of the CDR3: TGCAGCGGCTTGGGACAGGGGGACAGGAACACCATATATTTT.

V is TRBV9 and J is TRBJ2-1, with 8 bases fitting TRBD2. The CDR3 has 16 residues. The junction had 9 bases not matched to a gene; V was cut back by 0 bases and J by 7 bases. The V gene's germline CDR1 is SGDLS and CDR2 YYNGEE. CDR3 in amino acids: CASSVELAVTGNEQFF. CDR3 DNA sequence: TGTGCCAGCAGCGTAGAACTAGCGGTAACGGGGAATGAGCAGTTCTTC.

The V call is TRBV27, the J call TRBJ2-7, with 8 bases lining up with TRBD2. Trimming cost V 11 bases and J 3 bases; bases outside gene matches: 12. CDR1 and CDR2 (germline): MNHEY, SMNVEV (reference sequence). The CDR3 length is 14 residues. In DNA, the CDR3 is TGTGCCTCGCGACGGGAGGGCCTTTTCTACGAGCAGTACTTC. Protein: CASRREGLFYEQYF.

The genes are TRBV11-3 and TRBJ2-7; 13 nucleotides line up with TRBD2. With V trimmed by 0 bases and J by 4 bases, 3 bases remained unmatched. In germline, CDR1 is SGHNT, CDR2 YENEEA. The CDR3 contains 16 residues. This chain's CDR3 is CASSLDAGLAGYEQYF. As DNA, the CDR3 is TGTGCCAGCAGCTTAGATGCGGGACTAGCGGGATACGAGCAGTACTTC.

The rearrangement links TRBV5-4 to TRBJ1-5; 9 bases are a match to TRBD1. The CDR3 is 15 amino acids. V trimming: 4 bases; J trimming: 6 bases; junction bases outside the gene matches: 8. CDR1 is SGHNT, CDR2 YYREEE, per germline (reference sequence). CDR3 sequence reads: CASSEQGALGQPQHF. The CDR3 DNA reads TGTGCCAGCAGCGAACAGGGGGCGCTCGGTCAGCCCCAGCATTTT.

This clone was seen more than once but under ten times. This rearrangement joins TRBV6-5 to TRBJ1-1; TRBD1 agrees at 7 bases. Germline CDR1 and CDR2: MNHEY and SVGAGI. There are 14 residues in the CDR3. The junction had 9 bases not matched to a gene; V was cut back by 6 bases and J by 5 bases. CDR3 coding DNA: TGTGCCAGCAGCGCCGGGACAGCGATTACTGAAGCTTTCTTT. Protein: CASSAGTAITEAFF.

The chain couples TRBV28 to TRBJ2-2; no clear D gene. Trimming left V 7 bases short and J 4 bases short, with 10 bases between. This CDR3 has 13 residues. The germline CDR1 and CDR2 sequences are MDHEN and SYDVKM. The CDR3 is CASIPGSTGELFF. CDR3 nucleotides: TGTGCCAGCATCCCAGGTAGCACCGGGGAGCTGTTTTTT.

V and J are TRBV30 and TRBJ1-3; no clear D gene. Germline V lookup: CDR1 GTSNPN, CDR2 SVGIG (reference sequence). There are 14 residues in the CDR3. Trimming left V 2 bases short and J 0 bases short, with 8 bases between. CDR3 amino acids: CAWSPTVSGNTIYF. DNA for the CDR3: TGTGCCTGGAGTCCCACGGTCTCTGGAAACACCATATATTTT.

This chain uses TRBV24-1 with TRBJ2-3, with 9 nucleotides matching TRBD2. CDR1 is KGHDR and CDR2 is SFDVKD in the germline V gene. Trimming cost V 2 bases and J 1 base; bases outside gene matches: 6. CDR3 length: 17 amino acids. DNA for the CDR3: TGTGCCACCAGTGATTGGGCGGGACTAGCAGGCACAGATACGCAGTATTTT. Translating gives CATSDWAGLAGTDTQYF.

J is TRBJ2-6 and V is TRBV27, with D perhaps TRBD2 (7 bases). Trimming cost V 5 bases and J 2 bases, with 16 bases left between them. The CDR3 totals 17 residues. Germline V gene lookup returns CDR1 MNHEY and CDR2 SMNVEV (reference sequence). The CDR3 protein is CASSPRGGQAGANVLTF. As DNA, the CDR3 is TGTGCCAGCAGTCCGCGCGGGGGCCAGGCTGGGGCCAACGTCCTGACTTTC.

The chain carries TRBV27 and TRBJ2-2; D might be TRBD2 (5 bases). The germline V and J ends were trimmed by 6 bases and 4 bases, with 18 bases remaining between them. From germline, CDR1 is MNHEY and CDR2 SMNVEV (reference sequence). The CDR3 length is 16 residues. The CDR3 loop reads CASRRPGVVSTGELFF. CDR3 sequence (DNA): TGTGCCAGCAGACGTCCCGGGGTTGTCTCCACCGGGGAGCTGTTTTTT.

J is TRBJ2-5 and V is TRBV6-5; tentative D call: TRBD2 (7 bases). Germline V CDR1 and CDR2: MNHEY, SVGAGI. V was shortened by 6 bases and J by 11 bases, with 16 bases between the two germline ends. This CDR3 comprises 12 residues. The CDR3 DNA follows: TGTGCCAGCAGCCGTACCGGGGGGCTACAGTACTTC. It is translated as CASSRTGGLQYF.